This T cell receptor (beta chain) comes out of a study of identical twins. CDR3 length: 15 residues. The germline V gene encodes CDR1 SSHAT and CDR2 FNYEAQ (reference sequence). TCRdb re-called the 5' RACE reads through MiXCR, storing one row per CDR3 protein. Among about 190,000 distinct CDR3 sequences listed, around 15% were seen once. A note on this clonotype: The antigen remains unidentified. A junction boundary mismatches the germline segment, possibly from a read error.

Points from the study as a whole: In drawing conclusions, the study used cross-sectional statistical analysis and did not follow the same donors.

In addition, the sample was reused for a study of T cells expressing NK-cell markers. This second report adds: Sorting was restricted to alpha-beta TCR T cells by an anti-gamma-delta TCR antibody in several experiments. In roughly 6 donors, dominant CD3+CD56+NKG2C+ clones formed about 1.0-8% of CD8+ cells.

V gene TRBV7-7 combines with J gene TRBJ1-4; weak D call: TRBD1 (6 bases). The sample taken for sequencing was CD8+ T cells sorted from blood. The receptor comes from a woman aged 18 to 35 in good health. The CDR3, as DNA: TGTGCTAGCAGCCCTACAGGGTATGGTCCTGAAAAACTGTTTTTT. Translating gives CASSPTGYGPEKLFF.